These T cell receptor beta chains were read from a single sample in a study of patients and donors after allogeneic stem cell transplantation. TCRdb independently ran MiXCR on the RT-PCR reads; one entry per CDR3 protein. Counted here are about a million distinct CDR3 sequences, approximately 18% occurring once; the ten biggest clones make up around 5.5%. Sequenced sample: blood, either unsorted or a sorted T cell fraction (not recorded which). Source of these receptors: a human donor who was either an allogeneic HSCT recipient or a stem cell or donor lymphocyte infusion donor (not recorded which). It is not recorded whose cells these are; they may come from a transplant donor. Both conserved end residues are part of each CDR3. A D gene is named only where the DNA matches it firmly. Clone size is stated in some rows and not others, as once, few, many or a class when expanded.

J gene	D gene	clone size	V gene	CDR3 DNA	CDR3 protein
TRBJ2-2	TRBD2	few	TRBV24-1	TGTGCCACCAGTGATACTTCGCTAGCGGGAAGTGGGGAGCTGTTTTTT	CATSDTSLAGSGELFF
TRBJ1-2	NA	NA	TRBV7-3	TGTGCCAGCAGCTCCTCCCGAATCCGGGAGAGAGATGCTGGCTACACCTTC	CASSSSRIRERDAGYTF
TRBJ2-5	NA	few	TRBV20-1	TGCAGTGCCCCCAGCGGGCAGTGGAAGACCCAGTACTTC	CSAPSGQWKTQYF
TRBJ2-7	NA	NA	TRBV6-1	TGTGCCAGCAGAAAGACTGACAGTTCTACCTACGAGCAGTACTTC	CASRKTDSSTYEQYF
TRBJ1-2	NA	few	TRBV29-1	TGCAGCGTTGGCGGTGGGGACGTTATGCGCTACACCTTC	CSVGGGDVMRYTF
TRBJ2-5	TRBD2	few	TRBV5-1	TGCGCCAGCAGCTCGACTAGCGGGGGTGAAGAGACCCAGTACTTC	CASSSTSGGEETQYF
TRBJ1-2	TRBD1	NA	TRBV5-6	TGTGCCAGCAGCTTGGCCCCGGGACAGGACCATGGCTACACCTTC	CASSLAPGQDHGYTF
TRBJ2-3	TRBD1	few	TRBV11-3	TGTGCCAGCAGCATGACAGGAAACACAGGGGGAGATACGCAGTATTTT	CASSMTGNTGGDTQYF
TRBJ2-3	TRBD1	NA	TRBV27	TGTGCCAGCAGTTCTCGGACAGGGGGCGGAGATACGCAGTATTTT	CASSSRTGGGDTQYF
TRBJ2-1	TRBD1	NA	TRBV12-3/TRBV12-4	TGTGCCAGCAGGGAACAGGGGGCGAAGATTTTGGGTGAGCAGTTCTTC	CASREQGAKILGEQFF
TRBJ2-2	NA	few	TRBV12-3/TRBV12-4	TGTGCCAGCAACAACAGGGAGGCCGGGGAGCTGTTTTTT	CASNNREAGELFF
TRBJ2-1	TRBD2	NA	TRBV24-1	TGTGCCACCAGCCTAGCGGGATCATCCTACAATGAGCAGTTCTTC	CATSLAGSSYNEQFF
TRBJ1-2	NA	few	TRBV20-1	TGCAGTGCTAGAGATCCAATCCGTCCAGTAGCTAACTATGGCTACACCTTC	CSARDPIRPVANYGYTF
TRBJ2-2	TRBD1	few	TRBV4-3	TGCGCCAGCAGCCTAAGGCAGGGGGCAGGGACCGGGGAGCTGTTTTTT	CASSLRQGAGTGELFF
TRBJ2-1	NA	NA	TRBV20-1	TGCAGTGCTAGCCGGGGCAGCGGACTCTCAGAGCAGTTCTTC	CSASRGSGLSEQFF
TRBJ1-5	NA	few	TRBV9	TGTGCCAGCAGCGTAGGGGCTCGTGAGCCCCAGCATTTT	CASSVGAREPQHF
TRBJ1-6	NA	many	TRBV4-3	TGCGCCAGCAGCCAGAGACAGGTTAAAAATTCACCCCTCCACTTT	CASSQRQVKNSPLHF
TRBJ2-1	TRBD2	many	TRBV24-1	TGTGCCACCAGTGTTAGCGGGAGGGTCTCCTACAATGAGCAGTTCTTC	CATSVSGRVSYNEQFF
TRBJ2-5	NA	NA	TRBV12-3/TRBV12-4	TGTGCCAGCAGTTTTTCGAGGGGTTGGCAGACCCAGTACTTC	CASSFSRGWQTQYF
TRBJ2-1	NA	few	TRBV4-1	TGCGCCAGCAGCCAAGAATCCAGCGGACCGTGGTTAGAGCAGTTCTTC	CASSQESSGPWLEQFF
TRBJ1-1	NA	few	TRBV5-5	TGTGCCAGCAGCTTGGGTTCGGTATCGAACACTGAAGCTTTCTTT	CASSLGSVSNTEAFF
TRBJ1-5	NA	NA	TRBV7-9	TGTGCCAGCAGCTCCCTTGCCGGGATACGGGATCAGCCCCAGCATTTT	CASSSLAGIRDQPQHF
TRBJ2-2	NA	few	TRBV27	TGTGCCAGCACCGGACAGTCGGGCGGGGAGCTGTTTTTT	CASTGQSGGELFF
TRBJ1-4	NA	NA	TRBV24-1	TGTGCCACCAGTGATCACAACGAAAAACTGTTTTTT	CATSDHNEKLFF
TRBJ1-6	TRBD1	few	TRBV28	TGTGCCAGCAGTTTACTTGGGACAGGGATTGATTCACCCCTCCACTTT	CASSLLGTGIDSPLHF
TRBJ1-1	TRBD1	NA	TRBV7-9	TGTGCCAGCAGCGTAAACAGGGGTACCACTGAAGCTTTCTTT	CASSVNRGTTEAFF
TRBJ2-3	TRBD2	NA	TRBV5-4	TGTGCCAGCAGAGTGCAGCGGGATCCCCCAGATACGCAGTATTTT	CASRVQRDPPDTQYF
TRBJ1-4	NA	NA	TRBV7-2	TGTGCCAGCAGCCGCACCCCCGCTGGACAGACGAATGAAAAACTGTTTTTT	CASSRTPAGQTNEKLFF
TRBJ1-2	TRBD1	NA	TRBV6-1	TGTGCCAGCAGAACTACAGGGGGCTTTGGCTACACCTTC	CASRTTGGFGYTF
TRBJ1-2	TRBD1	NA	TRBV5-1	TGCGCCAGCAGCTTGGAGGGACAGATAAATGGCTACACCTTC	CASSLEGQINGYTF
TRBJ1-1	TRBD1	few	TRBV4-1	TGCGCCAGCAGCCTGGACAGGTTTTCCTTGAACACTGAAGCTTTCTTT	CASSLDRFSLNTEAFF
TRBJ2-2	NA	few	TRBV28	TGTGCCAGTGGGACATTCGGGACCGGGGAGCTGTTTTTT	CASGTFGTGELFF
TRBJ2-1	NA	few	TRBV4-2	TGTGCCAGCAGCCAAGAATCTCGGGGACCCGCCCAAGGGCAGTTCTTC	CASSQESRGPAQGQFF
TRBJ2-2	NA	few	TRBV29-1	TGCAGCGTTGTCCGGGAGAACACCGGGGAGCTGTTTTTT	CSVVRENTGELFF
TRBJ2-3	NA	NA	TRBV7-3	TGTGCCAGCAGCCCGAACTTAGCGGAGAGCACAGATACGCAGTATTTT	CASSPNLAESTDTQYF
TRBJ2-7	NA	NA	TRBV3-1	TGTGCCAGCAGCCCCTCGTTCCCTTACGAGCAGTACTTC	CASSPSFPYEQYF
TRBJ1-2	NA	NA	TRBV19	TGTGCCAGTCGATCGAACGCAAATCGTAACTATGGCTACACCTTC	CASRSNANRNYGYTF
TRBJ1-5	NA	many	TRBV12-3/TRBV12-4	TGTGCCAGCAGTTTACGGGGGCCCCAGCATTTT	CASSLRGPQHF
TRBJ2-7	TRBD2	NA	TRBV2	TGTGCCGGACCTCGGCGGGAGGGGTCCTACGAGCAGTACTTC	CAGPRREGSYEQYF
TRBJ1-2	NA	NA	TRBV12-3/TRBV12-4	TGTGCCAGCAGTTCCTCTGGGAGTCACGGCTACACCTTC	CASSSSGSHGYTF
TRBJ2-2	NA	NA	TRBV24-1	TGTGCCACCAGTGATTTCGGCGGGCCTAAAGGGGAGCTGTTTTTT	CATSDFGGPKGELFF
TRBJ2-7	NA	many	TRBV12-3/TRBV12-4	TGTGCCAGCAGTATCGCCGGAGGGTACGAGCAGTACTTC	CASSIAGGYEQYF
TRBJ1-4	NA	NA	TRBV6-1	TGTGCCAGCAGTGATGGGGGGTTGGGGGAAAAACTGTTTTTT	CASSDGGLGEKLFF
TRBJ2-2	TRBD2	few	TRBV11-2	TGTGCCAGCAGCTTAGTTCCCAGCGGGAGCCTGAACACCGGGGAGCTGTTTTTT	CASSLVPSGSLNTGELFF
TRBJ1-4	TRBD1	NA	TRBV7-9	TGTGCCAGCAGCTACCGACAGGGTGGCGAGGAAAAACTGTTTTTT	CASSYRQGGEEKLFF
TRBJ2-1	TRBD1	NA	TRBV6-1	TGTGCCAGCAGTGAAATACAGGGGCCGTACAATGAGCAGTTCTTC	CASSEIQGPYNEQFF
TRBJ2-7	TRBD2	NA	TRBV20-1	TGCAGTGCTAGAGAACCTAACGGGGGGGCCTCCTACGAGCAGTACTTC	CSAREPNGGASYEQYF
TRBJ1-1	NA	few	TRBV15	TGTGCCACCAGCAGAGCGGGGATTACCGCTGAAGCTTTCTTT	CATSRAGITAEAFF
TRBJ2-3	NA	few	TRBV15	TGTGCCACCAGCAGAGATCACAGCACAGATACGCAGTATTTT	CATSRDHSTDTQYF
TRBJ2-3	NA	few	TRBV3-1	TGTGCCAGCAGCCAGAGGCCTGGGGGTACGCAGTATTTT	CASSQRPGGTQYF
TRBJ1-4	TRBD1	NA	TRBV4-1	TGCGCCAGCAGTCGAAGACAGGGAGCGCTTAATGAAAAACTGTTTTTT	CASSRRQGALNEKLFF
TRBJ2-5	NA	few	TRBV20-1	TGCAGTGCTCCACAGGGAGAGACCCAGTACTTC	CSAPQGETQYF
TRBJ2-7	NA	NA	TRBV20-1	TGCAGTGCTAGAAGGTGGCAGGTTCTCTCCTACGAGCAGTACTTC	CSARRWQVLSYEQYF
TRBJ2-2	NA	few	TRBV4-3	TGCGCCAGCAGCCAAGTGCGGGACACCGGGGAGCTGTTTTTT	CASSQVRDTGELFF
TRBJ1-3	NA	NA	TRBV25-1	TGTGCCAGCAGTGAGTTCGGCTCTGGAAACACCATATATTTT	CASSEFGSGNTIYF
TRBJ1-5	NA	NA	TRBV7-2	TGTGCCAGCAGCTTAGACGAGACGGGCCTGGGGGGTCAGCCCCAGCATTTT	CASSLDETGLGGQPQHF
TRBJ2-3	TRBD2	many	TRBV20-1	TGCAGTGCCCAGCGGGGGGACCTCCCTACGCAGTATTTT	CSAQRGDLPTQYF